A selection of T cell receptor beta chains follows, all from one sample in a study of radiotherapy plus CTLA-4 blockade in lung cancer. The assay was immunoSEQ multiplex PCR, and TCRdb's table has in-frame clones only and misses some. This sample has more than 95,000 clones; approximately 74% occur once, and the top ten carry roughly 2.8%. The sample in question was peripheral blood, obtained from a patient treated with radiotherapy plus ipilimumab. These receptors came from a human donor with non-small cell lung cancer who had a partial response to radiotherapy plus ipilimumab. Some clones in this sample may be carry-over from other donors' samples. CDR3s include the opening cysteine and the closing phenylalanine or tryptophan. D genes are given only for firm matches. Expanded clones are given a class, and other clones once, few, many or no size at all.

cdr3_length: 10; d_call: .; v_call: TRBV6-5; j_call: TRBJ2-1; clone_size: .; cdr3_nt: TGTGCCAGCAGTACGGGTCATAAGTTCTTC; cdr3_aa: CASSTGHKFF
cdr3_length: 14; d_call: .; v_call: TRBV18; j_call: TRBJ2-5; clone_size: .; cdr3_nt: TGTGCCAGCTCACCTGGGGGCGATGCGGAGACCCAGTACTTC; cdr3_aa: CASSPGGDAETQYF
cdr3_length: 14; d_call: .; v_call: TRBV10-2; j_call: TRBJ2-7; clone_size: .; cdr3_nt: TGCGCCAGCAGTTCCGGGACTCTCTCCTACGAGCAGTACTTC; cdr3_aa: CASSSGTLSYEQYF
cdr3_length: 16; d_call: TRBD1; v_call: TRBV5-4; j_call: TRBJ2-5; clone_size: .; cdr3_nt: TGTGCCAGCAGCTTGGCCCTAGGGGGCGGTTGGGGGACCCAGTACTTC; cdr3_aa: CASSLALGGGWGTQYF
cdr3_length: 16; d_call: TRBD1; v_call: TRBV19; j_call: TRBJ2-5; clone_size: .; cdr3_nt: TGTGCCAGTAGCCTGCAAGCCGGGACAGGGGTAGAGACCCAGTACTTC; cdr3_aa: CASSLQAGTGVETQYF
cdr3_length: 14; d_call: .; v_call: TRBV5-4; j_call: TRBJ1-6; clone_size: .; cdr3_nt: TGTGCCAGCAGCGAAAGACATTCTAATTCACCCCTCCACTTT; cdr3_aa: CASSERHSNSPLHF
cdr3_length: 13; d_call: .; v_call: TRBV7-9; j_call: TRBJ1-1; clone_size: .; cdr3_nt: TGTGCCAGCAGCTTAGCTATCGGGGGTCGGGCTTTCTTT; cdr3_aa: CASSLAIGGRAFF
cdr3_length: 16; d_call: TRBD2; v_call: TRBV5-4; j_call: TRBJ2-3; clone_size: .; cdr3_nt: TGTGCCAGCAGCTTAAGGCTAGCGGGGGGCGCAGATACGCAGTATTTT; cdr3_aa: CASSLRLAGGADTQYF
cdr3_length: 16; d_call: TRBD1; v_call: TRBV7-6; j_call: TRBJ2-5; clone_size: once; cdr3_nt: TGTGCCAGCAGCCGAAGACTCAGAGGACAGGGGGAGACCCAGTACTTC; cdr3_aa: CASSRRLRGQGETQYF
cdr3_length: 15; d_call: TRBD1; v_call: TRBV4-2; j_call: TRBJ2-1; clone_size: once; cdr3_nt: TGTGCCAGCAGCCCAGGCTGGGACAGCTACAATGAGCAGTTCTTC; cdr3_aa: CASSPGWDSYNEQFF
cdr3_length: 15; d_call: TRBD1; v_call: TRBV19; j_call: TRBJ2-7; clone_size: .; cdr3_nt: TGTGCCAGTAGTACACAGGGGGGAATCTCCTACGAGCAGTACTTC; cdr3_aa: CASSTQGGISYEQYF
cdr3_length: 17; d_call: TRBD2; v_call: TRBV27; j_call: TRBJ2-1; clone_size: .; cdr3_nt: TGTGCCAGCAGTTTAACCCACCGCCTAGCGGGAGGAGGTGAGCAGTTCTTC; cdr3_aa: CASSLTHRLAGGGEQFF
cdr3_length: 14; d_call: .; v_call: TRBV29-1; j_call: TRBJ2-1; clone_size: .; cdr3_nt: TGCAGCGCACGGAGGCGGGACTCCTACAATGAGCAGTTCTTC; cdr3_aa: CSARRRDSYNEQFF
cdr3_length: 11; d_call: .; v_call: TRBV5-6; j_call: TRBJ2-7; clone_size: .; cdr3_nt: TGTGCCAGCAGCCAGGGTCGAAAGCAGTACTTC; cdr3_aa: CASSQGRKQYF
cdr3_length: 12; d_call: .; v_call: TRBV6-5; j_call: TRBJ1-3; clone_size: once; cdr3_nt: TGTGCCAGCAAGGGGCCGGGAAACACCATATATTTT; cdr3_aa: CASKGPGNTIYF
cdr3_length: 13; d_call: .; v_call: TRBV11-2; j_call: TRBJ2-1; clone_size: .; cdr3_nt: TGTGCCAGCAGCCTCGACAGGAACAATGAGCAGTTCTTC; cdr3_aa: CASSLDRNNEQFF
cdr3_length: 14; d_call: .; v_call: TRBV7-2; j_call: TRBJ1-4; clone_size: .; cdr3_nt: TGTGCCAGCAGCGGGCAGGTAGGGGCGACGAGACTGTTTTTT; cdr3_aa: CASSGQVGATRLFF
cdr3_length: 18; d_call: TRBD2; v_call: TRBV2; j_call: TRBJ2-3; clone_size: once; cdr3_nt: TGTGCCAGCAGTGGGAGGACTAGCGGGGGGTTTAGCACAGATACGCAGTATTTT; cdr3_aa: CASSGRTSGGFSTDTQYF
cdr3_length: 17; d_call: TRBD2; v_call: TRBV4-1; j_call: TRBJ2-2; clone_size: few; cdr3_nt: TGCGCCAGCAGCCACTCAGGACTAGCGGGATGGACCGGGGAGCTGTTTTTT; cdr3_aa: CASSHSGLAGWTGELFF
cdr3_length: 16; d_call: .; v_call: TRBV9; j_call: TRBJ2-2; clone_size: .; cdr3_nt: TGTGCGGGCGAAACGGACACGAGACGGAACACCGGGGAGCTGTTTTTT; cdr3_aa: CAGETDTRRNTGELFF
cdr3_length: 14; d_call: .; v_call: TRBV9; j_call: TRBJ2-1; clone_size: .; cdr3_nt: TGTGCCAGCAGCGTAGCGGGAAGAAGGAATGAGCAGTTCTTC; cdr3_aa: CASSVAGRRNEQFF
cdr3_length: 17; d_call: .; v_call: TRBV7-8; j_call: TRBJ2-3; clone_size: .; cdr3_nt: TGTGCCAGCAGTTCGGGCTGGCAGACTAGGAGCACAGATACGCAGTATTTT; cdr3_aa: CASSSGWQTRSTDTQYF
cdr3_length: 17; d_call: TRBD1; v_call: TRBV11-3; j_call: TRBJ1-1; clone_size: .; cdr3_nt: TGTGCCAGCAGGCTCGACAGGGGGCCTCGAAGGAACACTGAAGCTTTCTTT; cdr3_aa: CASRLDRGPRRNTEAFF
cdr3_length: 14; d_call: .; v_call: TRBV6-1; j_call: TRBJ1-3; clone_size: .; cdr3_nt: TGTGCCAGCGGATCCTCAGGGACTGGAAACACCATATATTTT; cdr3_aa: CASGSSGTGNTIYF
cdr3_length: 11; d_call: .; v_call: TRBV20-1; j_call: TRBJ2-7; clone_size: .; cdr3_nt: TGCAGTGCGCGGACAACCTACGAGCAGTACTTC; cdr3_aa: CSARTTYEQYF
cdr3_length: 16; d_call: TRBD1; v_call: TRBV6-6; j_call: TRBJ1-5; clone_size: .; cdr3_nt: TGTGCCAGCAGTTACTCCCGGGACAGTAGCAATCAGCCCCAGCATTTT; cdr3_aa: CASSYSRDSSNQPQHF
cdr3_length: 11; d_call: .; v_call: TRBV5-4; j_call: TRBJ1-4; clone_size: few; cdr3_nt: TGTGCCAGCAGCTTGGGTGTGTCGCTGTTTTTT; cdr3_aa: CASSLGVSLFF
cdr3_length: 16; d_call: TRBD2; v_call: TRBV4-2; j_call: TRBJ2-5; clone_size: .; cdr3_nt: TGTGCCAGCAGCCAAGCTAGACTAGCGGTTCAAGAGACCCAGTACTTC; cdr3_aa: CASSQARLAVQETQYF
cdr3_length: 16; d_call: TRBD1; v_call: TRBV5-1; j_call: TRBJ2-1; clone_size: .; cdr3_nt: TGCGCCAGCAGCTTGGAAGGCAGGGGGCTTTACAATGAGCAGTTCTTC; cdr3_aa: CASSLEGRGLYNEQFF
cdr3_length: 15; d_call: TRBD2; v_call: TRBV5-4; j_call: TRBJ2-5; clone_size: .; cdr3_nt: TGTGCCAGCAGTGCTCGACTAGCGGCCCAAGAGACCCAGTACTTC; cdr3_aa: CASSARLAAQETQYF
cdr3_length: 14; d_call: .; v_call: TRBV2; j_call: TRBJ2-5; clone_size: .; cdr3_nt: TGTGCCAGCAGTTACATCGACAGTAAAGAGACCCAGTACTTC; cdr3_aa: CASSYIDSKETQYF
cdr3_length: 17; d_call: .; v_call: TRBV9; j_call: TRBJ1-1; clone_size: .; cdr3_nt: TGTGCCAGCAGCGTAGATCCAGGGATTTGGGGGAACACTGAAGCTTTCTTT; cdr3_aa: CASSVDPGIWGNTEAFF
cdr3_length: 14; d_call: .; v_call: TRBV7-2; j_call: TRBJ2-5; clone_size: .; cdr3_nt: TGTGCCAGCAGCCCCCCCGGACACCCCAATATACAGTACTTC; cdr3_aa: CASSPPGHPNIQYF
cdr3_length: 15; d_call: .; v_call: TRBV19; j_call: TRBJ2-1; clone_size: .; cdr3_nt: TGTGCCAGTAGTATAAGCCCAAGGCGAGGGAATGAGCAGTTCTTC; cdr3_aa: CASSISPRRGNEQFF
cdr3_length: 15; d_call: TRBD2; v_call: TRBV7-3; j_call: TRBJ2-5; clone_size: .; cdr3_nt: TGTGCCAGCAGCTTACTAGCGGGGATACAAGAGACCCAGTACTTC; cdr3_aa: CASSLLAGIQETQYF